The entry below describes one T cell receptor beta chain. Its antigen is undetermined. This entry is derived from a study of T cell responses to AZD1222 COVID-19 vaccine. This CDR3 spans 14 amino acids. The germline CDR1 and CDR2 sequences are GTSNPN and SVGIG (reference sequence). With V trimmed by 0 bases and J by 6 bases, 7 bases remained unmatched. The data were produced by immunoSEQ multiplex PCR, yet TCRdb's version contains in-frame clones alone and is incomplete. The sample yields 120,000 to 150,000 clones, about 90% seen once. Notes on the study in general: Most donors were white British and more were female, and clonal diversity was possibly underestimated. Baseline serology detected seropositivity in only a handful of AZD1222 recipients.

Sequenced material: peripheral blood, taken on day 0 of AZD1222 vaccination. V usage is TRBV30 and J usage is TRBJ2-7; TRBD2 aligns across 8 bases. The sequence derives from an adult in good health. CDR3: CAWSVTGGLGEQYF. DNA of the CDR3: TGTGCCTGGAGTGTAACGGGGGGGCTTGGCGAGCAGTACTTC.